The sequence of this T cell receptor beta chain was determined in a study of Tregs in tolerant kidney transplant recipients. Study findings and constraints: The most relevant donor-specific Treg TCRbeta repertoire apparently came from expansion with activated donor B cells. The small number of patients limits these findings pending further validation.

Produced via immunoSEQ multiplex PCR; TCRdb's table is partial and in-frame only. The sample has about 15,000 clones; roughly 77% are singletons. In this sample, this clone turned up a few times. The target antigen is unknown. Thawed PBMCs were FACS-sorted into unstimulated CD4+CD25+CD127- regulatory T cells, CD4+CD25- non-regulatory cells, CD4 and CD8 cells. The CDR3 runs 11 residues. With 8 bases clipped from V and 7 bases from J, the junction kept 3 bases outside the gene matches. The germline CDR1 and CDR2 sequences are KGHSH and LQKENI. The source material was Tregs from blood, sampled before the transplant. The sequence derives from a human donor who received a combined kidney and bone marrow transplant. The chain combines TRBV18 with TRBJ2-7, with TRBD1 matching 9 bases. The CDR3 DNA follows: TGTGCCAGCCTGGACAGGGGTGAGCAGTACTTC. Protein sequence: CASLDRGEQYF.